The following is a TCR beta chain sequence with its context. Its cognate antigen is unknown. This specimen belongs to a study of cytomegalovirus exposure and HLA in healthy donors. Data came from immunoSEQ multiplex PCR; TCRdb stores just in-frame clones and leaves some out. The data hold under 85,000 clones, with approximately 93% observed a single time. Broader study findings: As was reported, the classifier diagnosed cytomegalovirus status with high specificity and sensitivity. Across donors, most TCRs were seen rarely, yet some public ones were widespread.

This CDR3 region has 13 residues. V was cut by 4 bases and J by 4 bases, with 6 bases left in between. CDR1 SGDLS and CDR2 YYNGEE come from the germline V gene. The sequencing input was PBMCs. This TCR was recovered from a young woman in good health and CMV-seropositive. The rearrangement links TRBV9 to TRBJ2-6, with D unresolved. The CDR3 protein is CASSRPGANVLTF. CDR3 DNA: TGTGCCAGCAGCCGTCCGGGGGCCAACGTCCTGACTTTC.